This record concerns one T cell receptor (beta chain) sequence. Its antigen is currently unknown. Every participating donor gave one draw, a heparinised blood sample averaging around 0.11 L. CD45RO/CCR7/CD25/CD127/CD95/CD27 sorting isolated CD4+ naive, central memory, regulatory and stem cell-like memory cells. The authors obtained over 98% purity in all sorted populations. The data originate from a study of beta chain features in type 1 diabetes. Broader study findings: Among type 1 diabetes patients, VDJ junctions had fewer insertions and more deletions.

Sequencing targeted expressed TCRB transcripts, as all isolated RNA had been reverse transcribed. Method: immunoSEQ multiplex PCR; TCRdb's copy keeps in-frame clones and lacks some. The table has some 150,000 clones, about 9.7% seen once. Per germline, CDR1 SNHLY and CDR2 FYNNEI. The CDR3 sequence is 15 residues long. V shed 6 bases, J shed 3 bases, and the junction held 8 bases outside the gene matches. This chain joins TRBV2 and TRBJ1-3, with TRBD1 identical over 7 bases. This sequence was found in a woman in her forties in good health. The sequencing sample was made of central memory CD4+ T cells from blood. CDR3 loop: CASSDREVRGNTIYF. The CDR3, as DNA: TGTGCCAGCAGCGACAGGGAAGTCCGTGGAAACACCATATATTTT.